This T cell receptor beta chain is from a study of T cell responses to AZD1222 COVID-19 vaccine. On the study more broadly: Analyses pooled second doses at about 4 or about 12 weeks. Notes on the study in general: Females outnumbered males among donors, who were mostly white British; clonal diversity was possibly underestimated. Only after the peak T cell response were repertoires sampled. The breadth and depth of Spike-specific TCRs increased once two AZD1222 doses had been given.

There are 15 residues in the CDR3. Trimming removed 5 bases from V and 4 bases from J, with 15 bases in between. CDR1 is LNHDA, CDR2 SQIVND, per germline (reference sequence). About this clone itself: Its target is unknown.

The data were produced by immunoSEQ multiplex PCR, yet TCRdb's version contains in-frame clones alone and is incomplete. The table includes 100,000 to 150,000 clones, more than 70% detected once. This receptor was taken from an adult in good health. The chain links TRBV19 to TRBJ1-5; a weak D match, TRBD1 (6 bases). The sample in question was peripheral blood, obtained on day 0 of AZD1222 vaccination. This CDR3 reads CASSPTGSSNQPQHF. DNA for the CDR3: TGTGCCAGTAGTCCGACAGGCTCTTCTAATCAGCCCCAGCATTTT.